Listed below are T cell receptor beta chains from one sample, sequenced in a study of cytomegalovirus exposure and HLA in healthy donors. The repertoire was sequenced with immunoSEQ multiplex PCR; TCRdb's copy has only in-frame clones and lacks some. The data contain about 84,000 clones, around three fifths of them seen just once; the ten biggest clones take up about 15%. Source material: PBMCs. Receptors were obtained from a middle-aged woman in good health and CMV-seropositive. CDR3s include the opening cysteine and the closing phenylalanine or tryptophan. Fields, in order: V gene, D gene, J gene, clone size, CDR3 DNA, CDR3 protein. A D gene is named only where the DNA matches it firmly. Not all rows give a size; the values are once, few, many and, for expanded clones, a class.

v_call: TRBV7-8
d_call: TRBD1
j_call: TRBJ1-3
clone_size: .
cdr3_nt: TGTGCCAGCAGCCGTACAGGGGGCGGAAACACCATATATTTT
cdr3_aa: CASSRTGGGNTIYF

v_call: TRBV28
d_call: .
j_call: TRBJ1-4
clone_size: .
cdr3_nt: TGTGCCAGCAGTATAGCCCAGGGGTTATGGGAAAAACTGTTTTTT
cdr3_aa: CASSIAQGLWEKLFF

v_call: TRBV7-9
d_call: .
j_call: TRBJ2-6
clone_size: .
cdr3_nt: TGTGCCAGCAGCTTACCTAACAGGGTCTCTGGGGCCAACGTCCTGACTTTC
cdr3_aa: CASSLPNRVSGANVLTF

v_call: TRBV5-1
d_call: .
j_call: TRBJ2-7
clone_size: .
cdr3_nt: TGCGCCAGCAGCACCCGCGGGGCCAGCTCCTACGAGCAGTACTTC
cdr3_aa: CASSTRGASSYEQYF

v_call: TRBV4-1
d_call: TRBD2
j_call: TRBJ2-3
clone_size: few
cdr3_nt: TGCGCCAGCAGCCAAGAACGAGCGGGAGGGCCGGGCCCAGATACGCAGTATTTT
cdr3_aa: CASSQERAGGPGPDTQYF

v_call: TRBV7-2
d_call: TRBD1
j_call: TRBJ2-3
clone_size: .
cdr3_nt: TGTGCCAGCAGCTTATGGACAGGCCCCACAGATACGCAGTATTTT
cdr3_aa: CASSLWTGPTDTQYF

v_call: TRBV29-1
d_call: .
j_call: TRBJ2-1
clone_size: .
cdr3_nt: TGCAGCGGGGCCTACTCAAGCGAGCAGTTCTTC
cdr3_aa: CSGAYSSEQFF

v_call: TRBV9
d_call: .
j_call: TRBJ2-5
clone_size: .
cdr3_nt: TGTGCCAGCAGCGTAGGACTTCAAGAGACCCAGTACTTC
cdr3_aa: CASSVGLQETQYF

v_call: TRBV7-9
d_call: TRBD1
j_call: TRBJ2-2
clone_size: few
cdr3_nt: TGTGCCAGCAGCTTAGGACAGGGGGCCGGGGAGCTGTTTTTT
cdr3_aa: CASSLGQGAGELFF

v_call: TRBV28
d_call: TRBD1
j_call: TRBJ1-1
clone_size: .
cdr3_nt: TGTGCCAGCAGGGGGACCGGGACAGTGAACACTGAAGCTTTCTTT
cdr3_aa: CASRGTGTVNTEAFF

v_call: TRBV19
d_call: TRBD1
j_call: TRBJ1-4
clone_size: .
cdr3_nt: TGTGCCAGTAGGCTCGGACAGGGGGAGGAAAAACTGTTTTTT
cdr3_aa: CASRLGQGEEKLFF

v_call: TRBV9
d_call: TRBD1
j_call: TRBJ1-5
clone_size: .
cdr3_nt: TGTGCCAGCAGCGCCCCTCCCCGGGACAGGATGGGGATCATTCAGCCCCAGCATTTT
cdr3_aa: CASSAPPRDRMGIIQPQHF

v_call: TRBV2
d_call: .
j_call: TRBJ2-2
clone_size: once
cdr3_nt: TGTGCCACCGAAGCTGGACAGCGACGCGGGGAGCTGTTTTTT
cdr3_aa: CATEAGQRRGELFF

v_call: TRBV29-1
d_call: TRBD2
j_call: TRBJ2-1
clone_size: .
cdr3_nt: TGCAGCGTTGAGGGGGCTAGCGGGAGATATGAGCAGTTCTTC
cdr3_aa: CSVEGASGRYEQFF

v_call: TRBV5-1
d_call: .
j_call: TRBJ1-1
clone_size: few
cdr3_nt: TGCGCCAGCAGCTTGGCTAATTCGAACACTGAAGCTTTCTTT
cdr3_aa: CASSLANSNTEAFF

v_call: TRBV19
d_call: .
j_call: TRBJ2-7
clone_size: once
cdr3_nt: TGTGCCAGTAGTACTCGCGGCGGAGGGTTCCACGAGCAGTACTTC
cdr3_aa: CASSTRGGGFHEQYF

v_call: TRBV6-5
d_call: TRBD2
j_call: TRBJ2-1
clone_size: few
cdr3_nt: TGTGCCAGCAGTTACTCACCGGGACTAGCTTACAATGAGCAGTTCTTC
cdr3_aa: CASSYSPGLAYNEQFF

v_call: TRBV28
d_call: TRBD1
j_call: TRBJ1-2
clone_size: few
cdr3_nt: TGTGCCAGCAGTTTCGGAGGGGGCCGTGGTTATGGCTACACCTTC
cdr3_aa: CASSFGGGRGYGYTF

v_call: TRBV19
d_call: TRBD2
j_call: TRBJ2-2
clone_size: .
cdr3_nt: TGTGCCAGTAGTATTTCCGCGGGAGGTGGGGACGGGGCCGGGGAGCTGTTTTTT
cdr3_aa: CASSISAGGGDGAGELFF

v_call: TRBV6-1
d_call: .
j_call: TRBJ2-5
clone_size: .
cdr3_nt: TGTGCCAGCCTTCAGACTATTGGGCAAGAGACCCAGTACTTC
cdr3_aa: CASLQTIGQETQYF

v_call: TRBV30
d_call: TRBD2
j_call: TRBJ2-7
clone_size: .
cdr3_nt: TGTGCCTGGAGTGTAGCGGGGTTCATCTACGAGCAGTACTTC
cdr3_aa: CAWSVAGFIYEQYF

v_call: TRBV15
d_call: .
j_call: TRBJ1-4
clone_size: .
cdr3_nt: TGTGCCACCAGCAGAGATCTTCCTACCCATGAAAAACTGTTTTTT
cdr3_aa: CATSRDLPTHEKLFF

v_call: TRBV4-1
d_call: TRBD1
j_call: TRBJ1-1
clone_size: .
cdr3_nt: TGCGCCAGCAGCCTGACAGGGGACCTGAACACTGAAGCTTTCTTT
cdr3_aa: CASSLTGDLNTEAFF

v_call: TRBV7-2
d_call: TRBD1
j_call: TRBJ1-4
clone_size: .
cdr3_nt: TGTGCCAGCAGCTTAGGACAGGGGTCGGATGAAAAACTGTTTTTT
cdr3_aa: CASSLGQGSDEKLFF

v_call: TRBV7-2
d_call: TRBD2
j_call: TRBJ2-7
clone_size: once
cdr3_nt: TGTGCCAGCAGCTCCAGCGGGAGTGGTGGCAAGCAGTACTTC
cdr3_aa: CASSSSGSGGKQYF

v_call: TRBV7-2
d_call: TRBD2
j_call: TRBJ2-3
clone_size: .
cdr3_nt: TGTGCCAGCAGCTTATATCAGCGGGAGCTGTTGGCAGATACGCAGTATTTT
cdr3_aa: CASSLYQRELLADTQYF

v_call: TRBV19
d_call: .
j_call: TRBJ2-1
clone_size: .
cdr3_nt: TGTGCCAGTAGTATCTTCTTCAATGAGCAGTTCTTC
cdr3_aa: CASSIFFNEQFF

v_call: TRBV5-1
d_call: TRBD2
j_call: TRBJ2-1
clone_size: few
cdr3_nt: TGCGCCAGCAGCGTCGAGCGGGGATACAATGAGCAGTTCTTC
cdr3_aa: CASSVERGYNEQFF

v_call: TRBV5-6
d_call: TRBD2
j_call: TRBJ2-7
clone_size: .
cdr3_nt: TGTGCCAGCAGCTTGATGGGTAGCGGGGTCTACGAGCAGTACTTC
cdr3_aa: CASSLMGSGVYEQYF

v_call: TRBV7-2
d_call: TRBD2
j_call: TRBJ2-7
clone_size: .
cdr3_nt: TGTGCCAGCAGCTTAGCGGGGGGGACCTACGAGCAGTACTTC
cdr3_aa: CASSLAGGTYEQYF

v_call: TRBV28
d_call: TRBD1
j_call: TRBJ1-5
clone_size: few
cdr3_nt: TGTGCCAGCTCAACGGGCGGGACAGGGGACGATCAGCCCCAGCATTTT
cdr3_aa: CASSTGGTGDDQPQHF

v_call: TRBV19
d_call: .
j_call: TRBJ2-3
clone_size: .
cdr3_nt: TGTGCCACGTCGGGGGGCGCAGATACGCAGTATTTT
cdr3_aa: CATSGGADTQYF

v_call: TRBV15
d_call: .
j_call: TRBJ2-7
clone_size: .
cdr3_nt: TGTGCCACCGAACTGAGCGGCGCCTACGAGCAGTACTTC
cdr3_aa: CATELSGAYEQYF

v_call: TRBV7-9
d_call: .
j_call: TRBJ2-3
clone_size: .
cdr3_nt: TGTGCCAGCAGCCCTCAACTGAGCACAGATACGCAGTATTTT
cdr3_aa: CASSPQLSTDTQYF

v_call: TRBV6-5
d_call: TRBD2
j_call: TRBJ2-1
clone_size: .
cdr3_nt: TGTGCCAGCAGTTACGGGCTAGCGGGAGTCTACAATGAGCAGTTCTTC
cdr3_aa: CASSYGLAGVYNEQFF

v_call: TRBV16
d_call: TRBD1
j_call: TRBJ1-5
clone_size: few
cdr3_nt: TGTGCCAGCAGCCACGGGACAGGGGGATTGCAGCCCCAGCATTTT
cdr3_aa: CASSHGTGGLQPQHF

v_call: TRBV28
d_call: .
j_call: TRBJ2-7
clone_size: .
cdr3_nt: TGTGCCAGCAGTTTAACACACCGATACGAGCAGTACTTC
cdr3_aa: CASSLTHRYEQYF

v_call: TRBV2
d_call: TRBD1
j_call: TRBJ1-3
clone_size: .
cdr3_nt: TGTGCCAGCAGTGAGAGGACAGGCGCAACCATATATTTT
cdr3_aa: CASSERTGATIYF

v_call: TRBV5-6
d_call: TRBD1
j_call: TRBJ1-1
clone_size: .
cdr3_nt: TGTGCCAGCAGCATACCGACAGGGGGGTCTGAAGCTTTCTTT
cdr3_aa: CASSIPTGGSEAFF

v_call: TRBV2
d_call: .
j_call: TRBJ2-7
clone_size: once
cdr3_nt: TGTGCCAGCAGTTCATCACGAGTCCTAACCTACGAGCAGTACTTC
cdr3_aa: CASSSSRVLTYEQYF

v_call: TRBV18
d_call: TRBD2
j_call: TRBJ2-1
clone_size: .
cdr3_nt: TGTGCCAGCTCACTGGAGACTAGCGGGAGGGCCAGGGGGAATGAGCAGTTCTTC
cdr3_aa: CASSLETSGRARGNEQFF

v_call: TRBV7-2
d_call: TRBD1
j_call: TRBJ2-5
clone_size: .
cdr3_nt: TGTGCCAGCAGCCAAGACAGGGGCCAAGAGACCCAGTACTTC
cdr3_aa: CASSQDRGQETQYF

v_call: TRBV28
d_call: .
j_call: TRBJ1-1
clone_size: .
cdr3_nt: TGTGCCAGCGGCTTAAAACCACAGGGCGGGTCTCAGGCTTTCTTT
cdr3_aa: CASGLKPQGGSQAFF

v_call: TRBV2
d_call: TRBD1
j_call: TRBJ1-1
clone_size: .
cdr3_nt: TGTGCCAGCATCAAAGCGGACAGGCGGAACACTGAAGCTTTCTTT
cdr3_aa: CASIKADRRNTEAFF

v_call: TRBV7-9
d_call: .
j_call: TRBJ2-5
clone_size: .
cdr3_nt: TGTGCCAGCAGCTTCCGGGTAACGGAGACCCAGTACTTC
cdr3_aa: CASSFRVTETQYF

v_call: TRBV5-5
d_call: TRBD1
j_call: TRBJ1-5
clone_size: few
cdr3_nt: TGTGCCAGCAGCTTTTCGCAGGGGGTGGAATTTTGGCCCCAGCATTTT
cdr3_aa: CASSFSQGVEFWPQHF

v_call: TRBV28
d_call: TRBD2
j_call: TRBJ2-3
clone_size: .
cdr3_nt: TGTGCCAGCAGTTTATCGACTAGCGGGACAGATACGCAGTATTTT
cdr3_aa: CASSLSTSGTDTQYF

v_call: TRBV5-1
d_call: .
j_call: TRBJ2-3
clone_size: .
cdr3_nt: TGCGCCAGCAGCTACTACGTGCGCACTAGCACAGATACGCAGTATTTT
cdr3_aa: CASSYYVRTSTDTQYF